This TCR beta chain derives from a study of blood T cells in healthy people across ages. This CDR3 is built from 15 residues. The germline gives CDR1 KGHSH, CDR2 LQKENI. V was pared by 4 bases and J by 6 bases, with 8 bases of the junction left unmatched. This clonotype has only a few counts. Its target is unknown. General observations from the study: TCR beta diversity was tightly associated with the proportion of naive T cells. The CMV status of each donor remained undetermined, and this could have confounded shifts in expanded clonotypes.

With a J-beta primer mix and a sample-barcoded 5' primer, a second PCR ran about 7 to 12 cycles. The study obtained at least 2.5 million CDR3-containing paired-end reads from every sample. One entry per CDR3 protein results from TCRdb running MiXCR on the 5' RACE reads. Among a few hundred thousand distinct CDR3 sequences listed, approximately 51% were seen once. The receptor's source is a man aged 60 to 69 in good health. V gene TRBV18 combines with J gene TRBJ2-1, with TRBD1 matching 8 bases. The sequencing input was blood. CDR3 residues: CASSRGRGHLNEQFF. CDR3 coding DNA: TGTGCCAGCTCACGGGGCAGGGGGCACCTCAATGAGCAGTTCTTC.